This T cell receptor beta chain was sequenced in a study of Ad26.COV2.S vaccination and SARS-CoV-2 variants. Assay used: immunoSEQ multiplex PCR; TCRdb lists only in-frame clones, some missing. The sample carries 330,000 or so clones, roughly 90% recorded once. Treatment here: roughly 18 received Ad26.COV2.S at low or high dose, single or two shots; several received placebo; per-sample allocation not given. Sampling happened 63 days after the first vaccine or placebo injection. CDR3 size: 15 residues. CDR1 is MNHEY and CDR2 is SVGEGT in the germline V gene. J was trimmed by 6 bases and V by 1 base; bases with no gene match: 6.

The sequence was obtained from a person between 18 and 60 years old who received the Ad26.COV2.S COVID-19 vaccine or a placebo. The source material was peripheral blood, sampled in a trial of Ad26.COV2.S vaccine versus placebo. The rearrangement joins TRBV6-2 or TRBV6-3 to TRBJ1-2; the match to TRBD1 covers 9 bases. CDR3 sequence (DNA): TGTGCCAGCAGTTACTTCCGGACAGGGGCGGATGGCTACACCTTC. Its protein product is CASSYFRTGADGYTF.